Reported below is one T cell receptor beta chain. What it recognizes is unknown. CDR1 and CDR2 (germline): SGHAT, FQNNGV. The CDR3 runs to 11 residues. V gave up 1 base and J gave up 9 bases, with 4 bases separating them. The sample comes from a study of T cell responses to AZD1222 COVID-19 vaccine. Findings and caveats of the study: Clonal diversity was possibly underestimated, and the donors were mostly white British, with more females. Receipt of two AZD1222 doses was followed by a rise in Spike-specific TCR breadth and depth. Repertoire sampling was restricted to post-peak T cell response timepoints.

The table came from immunoSEQ multiplex PCR; TCRdb's copy has only in-frame clones and leaves some out. The sample holds 54,000 or so clones, nearly 80% seen once. The sample in question was peripheral blood, obtained 28 days after the second AZD1222 dose. This TCR came from an adult who received the AZD1222 COVID-19 vaccine. V is TRBV11-2 and J is TRBJ2-1, with D hard to call. The CDR3 sequence is CASSLAGEQFF. The CDR3 DNA reads TGTGCCAGCAGCTTAGCCGGTGAGCAGTTCTTC.